Below, 20 T cell receptor beta chains from the same sample are listed, as sequenced in a study of blood T cell repertoires in COVID-19. Clones were sequenced by immunoSEQ multiplex PCR, and TCRdb holds only the in-frame ones, with some missing. The sample holds some 220,000 clones, approximately 78% seen once. The material sequenced was peripheral blood. These receptors originate from a woman aged 65 to 85 with COVID-19, enrolled during active disease.

The chain employs TRBV19 and TRBJ2-3, with D possibly being TRBD2 (6 bases). Germline V lookup: CDR1 LNHDA, CDR2 SQIVND (reference sequence). Trimming cost V 5 bases and J 12 bases, with 12 bases left between them. The CDR3 is 11 amino acids. CDR3 bases: TGTGCCAGTAGTGCGGGAAGGATTCAGTATTTT. Amino acid sequence: CASSAGRIQYF.

The rearrangement joins TRBV19 to TRBJ2-1; TRBD2 is a possible D gene (6 bases). The V and J ends lost 2 bases and 5 bases respectively, with 16 bases between them. CDR3 size: 16 residues. Germline values: CDR1 LNHDA, CDR2 SQIVND (reference sequence). The CDR3 loop reads CASSIILGTPNNEQFF. The CDR3 DNA is TGTGCCAGTAGTATAATTTTGGGGACTCCGAACAATGAGCAGTTCTTC. The variable domain in full, completed from reference TRBV19 and TRBJ2-1, reads DGGITQSPKYLFRKEGQNVTLSCEQNLNHDAMYWYRQDPGQGLRLIYYSQIVNDFQKGDIAEGYSVSREKKESFPLTVTSAQKNPTAFYLCASSIILGTPNNEQFFGPGTRLTVL.

In this sample, this clone turned up a few times. The J gene is TRBJ2-1, the V gene TRBV19; D not certain. Germline CDR1 reads LNHDA; CDR2 reads SQIVND (reference sequence). The CDR3 totals 11 residues. The V gene lost 4 bases and the J gene lost 12 bases, with 10 bases spanning the gap. Written as DNA, the CDR3 is TGTGCCAGTAGTACCAACATCGTGCAGTTCTTC. Protein sequence: CASSTNIVQFF. The full variable domain, completed using reference TRBV19 and TRBJ2-1, is DGGITQSPKYLFRKEGQNVTLSCEQNLNHDAMYWYRQDPGQGLRLIYYSQIVNDFQKGDIAEGYSVSREKKESFPLTVTSAQKNPTAFYLCASSTNIVQFFGPGTRLTVL.

V gene TRBV9 combines with J gene TRBJ1-6, with TRBD1 identical over 9 bases. CDR3 length: 14 amino acids. The ends lost 4 bases at V and 6 bases at J; junction bases unmatched: 2. Looked up from germline, CDR1 is SGDLS and CDR2 is YYNGEE. CDR3 nucleotide sequence: TGTGCCAGCAGCTTACAGGGGGCTAATTCACCCCTCCACTTT. Protein: CASSLQGANSPLHF.

This chain uses TRBV27 with TRBJ2-2, with D possibly matching TRBD2 (6 bases). The CDR3 has 13 amino acids. V lost 4 bases to trimming and J lost 9 bases, with 12 bases between them. Germline V lookup: CDR1 MNHEY, CDR2 SMNVEV (reference sequence). CDR3 nucleotide sequence: TGTGCCAGCAGTTCTCGGGCGGGGAGGGAGCTGTTTTTT. Encoded protein: CASSSRAGRELFF.

For the CDR3, the DNA is TGTGCCAGTAGTAGAGCGGGACTAGTGCCCTACAATGAGCAGTTCTTC. Translating gives CASSRAGLVPYNEQFF. The chain has TRBV19 and TRBJ2-1; 8 bases fit TRBD2. Germline V gene sequence: CDR1 LNHDA, CDR2 SQIVND (reference sequence). CDR3 length equals 16 residues. The V segment lost 4 bases and the J segment 2 bases; nucleotides outside the gene matches: 7.

The rearrangement links TRBV2 to TRBJ2-1, with 13 bases aligning to TRBD2. The CDR3 is 17 amino acids. Unmatched junction bases numbered 8, after V lost 7 bases and J lost 2 bases. CDR1 is SNHLY and CDR2 is FYNNEI in the germline V gene. CDR3 region: CASIPTSGRGAYNEQFF. The CDR3 nucleotides are TGTGCCAGCATCCCCACTAGCGGGAGGGGAGCCTACAATGAGCAGTTCTTC. Full variable domain (outside the CDR3, taken from reference TRBV2 and TRBJ2-1): EPEVTQTPSHQVTQMGQEVILRCVPISNHLYFYWYRQILGQKVEFLVSFYNNEISEKSEIFDDQFSVERPDGSNFTLKIRSTKLEDSAMYFCASIPTSGRGAYNEQFFGPGTRLTVL.

The gene calls are TRBV5-5 and TRBJ2-7; no definite D call. The CDR3 extends over 15 amino acids. Looked up from germline, CDR1 is SGHKS and CDR2 is YYEKEE (reference sequence). Trimming took 0 bases from V and 6 from J, leaving 16 bases between them. The CDR3 DNA reads TGTGCCAGCAGCTTGGCCGTCACCTCGGCGGTCGAGCAGTACTTC. As protein: CASSLAVTSAVEQYF.

This clone was counted once. This chain connects TRBV7-2 to TRBJ1-5; D unclear. V dropped 5 bases and J dropped 1 base, with 15 bases sitting between them. Germline V gene lookup returns CDR1 SGHTA and CDR2 FQGNSA. The CDR3 totals 16 residues. For the CDR3, the DNA is TGTGCCAGCAGCCCTATAGGATCGGGGAGCAATCAGCCCCAGCATTTT. It is translated as CASSPIGSGSNQPQHF.

The chain combines TRBV19 with TRBJ1-2; D unclear. The germline V gene encodes CDR1 LNHDA and CDR2 SQIVND (reference sequence). V lost 4 bases and J lost 5, with 14 bases in between. The CDR3 spans 14 residues. The CDR3 region has the DNA TGTGCCAGTAGTACTGACCCATGGCGGTATGGCTACACCTTC. As protein: CASSTDPWRYGYTF.

The chain uses TRBV19 and TRBJ2-1, with TRBD1 matching 7 bases. Per germline, CDR1 LNHDA and CDR2 SQIVND (reference sequence). Trimming removed 1 base from V and 14 bases from J; junction bases left unmatched: 5. CDR3 size: 12 residues. CDR3 in DNA: TGTGCCAGTAGTATAGGGACAGGCAGTGAGTTCTTC. This sequence encodes CASSIGTGSEFF. Full variable domain (outside the CDR3, taken from reference TRBV19 and TRBJ2-1): DGGITQSPKYLFRKEGQNVTLSCEQNLNHDAMYWYRQDPGQGLRLIYYSQIVNDFQKGDIAEGYSVSREKKESFPLTVTSAQKNPTAFYLCASSIGTGSEFFGPGTRLTVL.

The gene calls are TRBV24-1 and TRBJ2-3; D possibly corresponds to TRBD2 (5 bases). Germline-derived CDR1 and CDR2 are KGHDR and SFDVKD. Trimming removed 2 bases at V and 3 bases at J, with 8 bases between. The CDR3 spans 14 residues. The CDR3 DNA reads as TGTGCCACCAGTGATTACGGGAAGACAGATACGCAGTATTTT. Protein product: CATSDYGKTDTQYF.

The chain has TRBV25-1 and TRBJ2-4; D might be TRBD2 (5 bases). V dropped 6 bases and J dropped 8 bases, with 14 bases sitting between them. The CDR3 consists of 13 residues. Germline V lookup: CDR1 MGHDK, CDR2 SYGVNS. CDR3 nucleotide sequence: TGTGCCAGCAGCCCGGTCTTGAGGGACATTCAGTACTTC. This translates into CASSPVLRDIQYF.

V gene TRBV6-1 combines with J gene TRBJ2-1; weak D call: TRBD1 (6 bases). The germline gives CDR1 MNHNS, CDR2 SASEGT. V was cut by 0 bases and J by 3 bases, with 18 bases left in between. The length of the CDR3 is 18 residues. The CDR3 bases are TGTGCCAGCAGTGAAGCGCTTCCCGGCAGGGGAAGCTACAATGAGCAGTTCTTC. Translation gives CASSEALPGRGSYNEQFF.

This chain links TRBV5-1 with TRBJ1-1; 10 bases are shared with TRBD1. This CDR3 contains 14 residues. J lost 1 base, V lost 4 bases, and 1 base had no gene match. Germline assignment: CDR1 SGHRS and CDR2 YFSETQ. The CDR3: CASSGQGENTEAFF. The CDR3 DNA reads as TGCGCCAGCAGCGGACAGGGGGAGAACACTGAAGCTTTCTTT.

The chain has TRBV30 and TRBJ1-1; D unclear. Trimming stripped 5 bases from V and 3 bases from J, with 16 bases between. The V gene's germline CDR1 is GTSNPN and CDR2 SVGIG (reference sequence). This CDR3 has 14 residues. CDR3 residues: CAWDLSGIYTEAFF. For the CDR3, the DNA is TGTGCCTGGGATCTCTCGGGAATTTACACTGAAGCTTTCTTT.

The V call is TRBV7-2, the J call TRBJ2-5; 10 nucleotides align to TRBD2. There are 16 residues in the CDR3. V lost 5 bases to trimming and J lost 2 bases; unmatched junction nucleotides: 8. Germline CDR1 SGHTA, CDR2 FQGNSA. CDR3 bases: TGTGCCAGCAGCCCCTACCTAGCGGGGGAGCAAGAGACCCAGTACTTC. This codes for CASSPYLAGEQETQYF.

The chain has TRBV2 and TRBJ2-4; 9 bases fit TRBD1. CDR3 length: 16 amino acids. V lost 4 bases, J lost 0 bases, and 4 bases stayed unmatched. Per the germline V gene, CDR1 is SNHLY and CDR2 is FYNNEI. The chain's CDR3 is CASSAGQGLAKNIQYF. The CDR3 DNA is TGTGCCAGCAGTGCGGGACAGGGCCTAGCCAAAAACATTCAGTACTTC.

V is TRBV7-6 and J is TRBJ2-5, with D perhaps TRBD2 (7 bases). V gave up 1 base and J gave up 2 bases, with 20 bases separating them. CDR1 is SGHVS, CDR2 FNYEAQ, per germline. This CDR3 is 18 amino acids long. CDR3 residues: CASSLGNAGATRQETQYF. CDR3 nucleotide sequence: TGTGCCAGCAGCTTAGGGAATGCGGGGGCCACCCGGCAAGAGACCCAGTACTTC.

The V gene is TRBV30, the J gene TRBJ1-5; D gene unclear. The CDR3 has 14 residues. V was pared by 1 base and J by 0 bases, with 7 bases between. Germline V CDR1 and CDR2: GTSNPN, SVGIG (reference sequence). CDR3 sequence reads: CAWSAGYSNQPQHF. The CDR3 nucleotides are TGTGCCTGGAGTGCGGGGTATAGCAATCAGCCCCAGCATTTT.